These 10 T cell receptor beta chains came from one sample sequenced in a study of Ad26.COV2.S vaccination and SARS-CoV-2 variants. Sequencing was performed with immunoSEQ multiplex PCR; in TCRdb, only in-frame clones are kept and a portion is missing. The data hold more than 300,000 clones, with approximately 86% observed a single time. Sample treatment: roughly 19 received Ad26.COV2.S at low or high dose, single or two shots; about 5 received placebo; per-sample allocation not given. At day 63 after the first vaccine or placebo injection, samples were drawn. Sample: peripheral blood, taken in a trial of Ad26.COV2.S vaccine versus placebo. The receptors here all came from a person between 18 and 60 years old who received the Ad26.COV2.S COVID-19 vaccine or a placebo.

This rearrangement joins TRBV27 to TRBJ2-7; tentatively, D is TRBD1 (7 bases). The germline gives CDR1 MNHEY, CDR2 SMNVEV (reference sequence). V was cut by 2 bases and J by 6 bases, with 17 bases left in between. The length of the CDR3 is 15 residues. The CDR3 nucleotides are TGTGCCAGCAGTTTAATTCTCCGGCAGGGGGGCGAGCAGTACTTC. It yields the protein CASSLILRQGGEQYF.

In this sample, this clone turned up a few times. This chain joins TRBV5-1 and TRBJ1-2; D remains unclear. The CDR3 consists of 15 residues. Germline CDR1 and CDR2: SGHRS and YFSETQ. The V end was cut by 4 bases, the J end by 2 bases, with 15 bases between. CDR3 in DNA: TGCGCCAGCAGCCCCCGGGAAGGAGCCAACTATGGCTACACCTTC. This encodes CASSPREGANYGYTF.

The gene calls are TRBV27 and TRBJ1-2, with D possibly being TRBD1 (6 bases). Germline CDR1 reads MNHEY; CDR2 reads SMNVEV (reference sequence). The germline V and J ends were trimmed by 7 bases and 6 bases, with 21 bases remaining between them. The CDR3 covers 15 residues. Written as DNA, the CDR3 is TGTGCCAGCAAAGAAGGAGCCAGGGGCGTTGATGGCTACACCTTC. Its protein product is CASKEGARGVDGYTF.

This rearrangement joins TRBV6-2 or TRBV6-3 to TRBJ2-7; D call uncertain. This CDR3 has 15 amino acids. V dropped 2 bases and J dropped 2 bases, with 13 bases sitting between them. Germline V gene data show CDR1 as MNHEY and CDR2 as SVGEGT. CDR3 coding DNA: TGTGCCAGCAGTTACCAACAACTCGGAACCTACGAGCAGTACTTC. It yields the protein CASSYQQLGTYEQYF.

This clone was counted once. The chain couples TRBV29-1 to TRBJ2-5, with D maybe TRBD2 (6 bases). This CDR3 contains 13 residues. The germline CDR1 and CDR2 sequences are SQVTM and ANQGSEA. The germline V and J ends were trimmed by 4 bases and 2 bases, with 11 bases remaining between them. CDR3 nucleotide sequence: TGCAGCGTTGGCGGGGCTAGTCAAGAGACCCAGTACTTC. This translates into CSVGGASQETQYF.

The genes are TRBV25-1 and TRBJ2-7; the D gene could be TRBD1 or TRBD2 (6 bases each). Germline V gene sequence: CDR1 MGHDK, CDR2 SYGVNS. Trimming left V 5 bases short and J 0 bases short, with 14 bases between. The CDR3 is 15 amino acids. Written as DNA, the CDR3 is TGTGCCAGCAGTCAACCCGGGGGCTACTCCTACGAGCAGTACTTC. It translates to CASSQPGGYSYEQYF.

The chain combines TRBV29-1 with TRBJ1-1; D not certain. CDR1 is SQVTM and CDR2 is ANQGSEA in the germline V gene. V was pared by 3 bases and J by 0 bases, with 8 bases between. This CDR3 is 13 amino acids long. CDR3 region: CSVEPDMNTEAFF. The DNA for the CDR3 is TGCAGCGTTGAGCCAGACATGAACACTGAAGCTTTCTTT.

CDR3 sequence reads: CASSQQVVKTGNEQFF. CDR3 DNA sequence: TGTGCCAGCTCGCAACAAGTGGTGAAGACTGGTAATGAGCAGTTCTTC. This chain joins TRBV18 and TRBJ2-1, with D hard to call. Germline assignment: CDR1 KGHSH and CDR2 LQKENI. Trimming left V 6 bases short and J 7 bases short, with 22 bases between. This CDR3 is built from 16 residues.

The chain combines TRBV7-9 with TRBJ1-2, with 7 bases matching TRBD1. The trim removed 5 bases at V and 2 bases at J, leaving 2 bases unmatched. Germline CDR1 reads SEHNR; CDR2 reads FQNEAQ (reference sequence). The CDR3 loop spans 13 amino acids. The CDR3 loop reads CASSPDRNYGYTF. For the CDR3, the DNA is TGTGCCAGCAGCCCGGACAGGAACTATGGCTACACCTTC.

The chain recombines TRBV9 with TRBJ1-3; D is unresolved. Germline lookup yields CDR1 SGDLS and CDR2 YYNGEE. Trimming took off 4 bases at V and 3 bases at J, with 8 bases between the two ends. The CDR3 contains 13 residues. CDR3 protein: CASSPRFGNTIYF. DNA for the CDR3: TGTGCCAGCAGCCCCCGGTTTGGAAACACCATATATTTT.